The entry below gives a single T cell receptor (beta chain) sequence along with its context. This specimen belongs to a study of blood T cell repertoires in COVID-19. Turning to the study itself: COVID-19 samples from acute and convalescent phases originated in the United States, Italy and Spain. Nucleic acid was either cDNA or gDNA, and it came from T cells, B-cell-depleted T cells, or PBMCs.

Authors' methods: Reference gene primer amplification gave nucleated cell count estimates. Sequencing used immunoSEQ multiplex PCR; TCRdb keeps in-frame clones, though not all of them. D and trimming were read from the DNA, whereas the V and J calls and clone size are those reported in that table. This table holds 15,000 to 20,000 clones, 75% to 85% found once. This CDR3 contains 13 residues. The ends were cut back, 2 bases at V and 1 base at J, with 5 bases in the middle. J is TRBJ1-2 and V is TRBV12-3 or TRBV12-4, with unresolved D. Material for sequencing was peripheral blood. This receptor was taken from a man older than 75 with acute or convalescent COVID-19. CDR3 residues: CASSLQNNYGYTF. The CDR3 region has the DNA TGTGCCAGCAGTTTACAGAATAACTATGGCTACACCTTC.